This T cell receptor (beta chain) was sequenced in a study of T-cell memory formation after mild COVID-19. The overall study: TCR clusters mostly belonged to single donors. Study findings and constraints: Certain responding clones were present in pre-infection memory, suggesting participation of cross-reactive memory. Whether second-wave clones peaking at day 37 were SARS-CoV-2 specific went unconfirmed.

This clonotype was seen more than once but under ten times. The antigen is unknown. J lost 5 bases, V lost 4 bases, and 10 bases had no gene match. The CDR3 loop spans 15 amino acids. From germline, CDR1 is SQVTM and CDR2 ANQGSEA. TCRdb re-called the 5' RACE reads with MiXCR, one entry per CDR3 protein. This table holds about 430,000 distinct CDR3 sequences, approximately 24% found once. The chain employs TRBV29-1 and TRBJ2-5, with TRBD1 identical over 10 bases. The clonotype comes from an adult woman who had mild COVID-19 (a few samples of this study predate the infection). Cell type and time point are not known. The specimen sequenced was PBMCs or a T cell subset sorted from them (not recorded which). The CDR3 sequence: CSVAPGDRGRETQYF. The CDR3 nucleotides read TGCAGCGTTGCCCCGGGGGACAGGGGACGGGAGACCCAGTACTTC.